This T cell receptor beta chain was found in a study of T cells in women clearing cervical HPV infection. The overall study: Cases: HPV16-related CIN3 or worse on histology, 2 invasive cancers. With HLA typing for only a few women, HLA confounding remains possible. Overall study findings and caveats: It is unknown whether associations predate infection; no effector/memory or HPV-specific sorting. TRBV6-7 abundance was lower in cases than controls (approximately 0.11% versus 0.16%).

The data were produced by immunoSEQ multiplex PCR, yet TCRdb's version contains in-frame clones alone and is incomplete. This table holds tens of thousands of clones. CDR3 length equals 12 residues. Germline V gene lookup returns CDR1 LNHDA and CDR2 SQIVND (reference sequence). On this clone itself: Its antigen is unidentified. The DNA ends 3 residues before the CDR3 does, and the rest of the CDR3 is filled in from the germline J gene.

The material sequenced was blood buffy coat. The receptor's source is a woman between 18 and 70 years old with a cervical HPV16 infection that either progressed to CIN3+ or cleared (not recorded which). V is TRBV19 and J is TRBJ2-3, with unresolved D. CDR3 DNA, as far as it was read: TGTGCCAGTAGTTTCTGGCAAGAGACG. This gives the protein CASSFWQET. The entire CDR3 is CASSFWQETQYF.